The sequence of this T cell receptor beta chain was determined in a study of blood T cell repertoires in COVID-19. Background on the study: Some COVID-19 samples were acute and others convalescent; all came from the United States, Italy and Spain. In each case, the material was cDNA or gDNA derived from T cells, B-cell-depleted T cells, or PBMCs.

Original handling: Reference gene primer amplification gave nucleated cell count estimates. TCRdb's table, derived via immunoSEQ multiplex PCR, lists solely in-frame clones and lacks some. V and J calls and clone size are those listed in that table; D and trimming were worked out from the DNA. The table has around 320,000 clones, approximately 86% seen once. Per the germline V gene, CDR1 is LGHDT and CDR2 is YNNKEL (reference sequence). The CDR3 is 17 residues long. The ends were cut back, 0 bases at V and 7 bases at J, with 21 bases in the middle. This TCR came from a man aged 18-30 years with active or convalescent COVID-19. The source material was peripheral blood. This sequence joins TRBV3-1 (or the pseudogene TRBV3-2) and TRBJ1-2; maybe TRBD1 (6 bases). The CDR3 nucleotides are TGTGCCAGCAGCCAAGATTATCACAGGGTTCCCGGGTTTGGCTACACCTTC. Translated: CASSQDYHRVPGFGYTF.